This T cell receptor beta chain was observed in a study of neurological immune-mediated disorders. Synthesis of cDNA was accomplished via 5'RACE employing 10-nucleotide random UMIs. TCRdb redid the calling of the 5' RACE reads with MiXCR, one entry per CDR3 protein. The table records 46,000 or so distinct CDR3 sequences, over 9% of them present only once. On this clonotype itself: Antigen unknown. Mismatch with germline at one junction end may stem from a read error.

General study findings and limits: The study found no CDR3 amino acid sequences shared by expanded clones across subjects, suggesting private repertoires in all groups.

For the unsorted libraries, 2 million PBMCs stored at -80 C served as input. This CDR3 spans 14 amino acids. CDR1 is DFQATT and CDR2 is SNEGSKA in the germline V gene (reference sequence). The chain links TRBV20-1 to TRBJ1-1; no clear D gene. The receptor was isolated from a woman aged 40-49 years with HTLV-1-associated myelopathy (HAM/TSP). The sequenced sample was PBMCs. CDR3 loop: CSAYMAVYNTEAFF. The CDR3 DNA reads as TGTAGTGCCTACATGGCAGTCTACAACACTGAAGCTTTCTTT.